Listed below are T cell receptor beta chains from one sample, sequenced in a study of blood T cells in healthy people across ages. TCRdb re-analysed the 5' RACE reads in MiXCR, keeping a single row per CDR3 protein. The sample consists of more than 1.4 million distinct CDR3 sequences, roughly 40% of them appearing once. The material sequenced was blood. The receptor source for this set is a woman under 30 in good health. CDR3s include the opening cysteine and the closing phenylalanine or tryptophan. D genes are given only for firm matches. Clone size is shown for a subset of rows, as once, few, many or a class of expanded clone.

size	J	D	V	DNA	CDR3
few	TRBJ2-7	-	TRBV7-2	TGTGCCAGCAGCTTAGACAGCGGTACCTACGAGCAGTACTTC	CASSLDSGTYEQYF
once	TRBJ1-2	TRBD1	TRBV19	TGTGCCAGTAGTGGGGACAGGTTCGGCTACACCTTC	CASSGDRFGYTF
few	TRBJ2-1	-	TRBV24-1	TGTGCCACCAGTGATGCGCAGGGAAGCACCAATGAGCAGTTCTTC	CATSDAQGSTNEQFF
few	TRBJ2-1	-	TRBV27	TGTGCCAGCAGGGTCCGAAGCTCCTACAATGAGCAGTTCTTC	CASRVRSSYNEQFF
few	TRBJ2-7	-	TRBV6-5	TGTGCGAGCGGTGAGAGCTCCTACGAGCAGTACTTC	CASGESSYEQYF
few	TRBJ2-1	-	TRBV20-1	TGCAGTGCTAGATCTCCGGTCGGCAATGAGCAGTTCTTC	CSARSPVGNEQFF
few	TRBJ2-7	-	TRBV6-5	TGTGCCAGCAGTTACTCAGGACTCTACGAGCAGTACTTC	CASSYSGLYEQYF
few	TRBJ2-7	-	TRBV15	TGTGCCACCAGCAGAGTTGCGCTAGCCTACGAGCAGTACTTC	CATSRVALAYEQYF
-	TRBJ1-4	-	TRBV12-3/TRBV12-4	TGTGCCAGCAGTTTCTCCAGGTCTAATGAAAAACTGTTTTTT	CASSFSRSNEKLFF
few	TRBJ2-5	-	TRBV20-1	TGCAGTGCTAGAGCTGCGGGGAACCAAGAGACCCAGTACTTC	CSARAAGNQETQYF
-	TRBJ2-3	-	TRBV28	TGTGCCAGCAGCTGGTTGGGGGGCGGCACAGATACGCAGTATTTT	CASSWLGGGTDTQYF
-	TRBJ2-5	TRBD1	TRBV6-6	TGTGCCAGCGGGACAGAAGAGACCCAGTACTTC	CASGTEETQYF
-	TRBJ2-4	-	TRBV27	TGTGCCAGCAATCCGACCGCTTCGGCCTACAATGAGCAGTACTTC	CASNPTASAYNEQYF